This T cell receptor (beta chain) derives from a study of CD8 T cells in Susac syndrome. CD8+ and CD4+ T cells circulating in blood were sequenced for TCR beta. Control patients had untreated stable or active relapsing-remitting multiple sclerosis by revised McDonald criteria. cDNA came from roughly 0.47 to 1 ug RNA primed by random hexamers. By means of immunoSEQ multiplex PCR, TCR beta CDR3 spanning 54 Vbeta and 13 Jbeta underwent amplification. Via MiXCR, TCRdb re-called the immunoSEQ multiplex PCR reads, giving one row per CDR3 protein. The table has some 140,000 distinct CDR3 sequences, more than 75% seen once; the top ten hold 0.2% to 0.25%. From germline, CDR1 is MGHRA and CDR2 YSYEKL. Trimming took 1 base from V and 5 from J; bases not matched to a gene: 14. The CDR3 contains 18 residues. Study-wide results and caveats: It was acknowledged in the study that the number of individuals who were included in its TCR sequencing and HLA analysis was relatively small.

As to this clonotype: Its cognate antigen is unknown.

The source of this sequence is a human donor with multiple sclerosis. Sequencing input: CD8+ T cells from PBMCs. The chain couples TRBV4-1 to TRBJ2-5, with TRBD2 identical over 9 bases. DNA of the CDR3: TGCGCCAGCAGCCAAGTGTTGGTGGGGCTAGCGGGAAGTGAGACCCAGTACTTC. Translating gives CASSQVLVGLAGSETQYF.